This T cell receptor (beta chain) was obtained from a study of blood T cells in healthy people across ages. Study results and caveats: Those diversity estimates obtained from one million T cells were thought to be underestimates. As naive T cell percentage varied, TCR beta diversity correlated strongly with it. Per million T cells, TCR beta diversity dropped roughly linearly as age increased. Both naive CD4+ cell counts and diversity were greater in long-lived donors than in aged donors.

The second PCR ran about 6 to 11 cycles with a sample-barcoded 5' primer and J-beta primers. One entry per CDR3 protein results from TCRdb running MiXCR on the 5' RACE reads. The profile covers some 880,000 distinct CDR3 sequences, with about 34% appearing a single time and 10% to 15% taken by the ten largest. Germline V CDR1 and CDR2: SGHRS, YFSETQ. V trimming: 5 bases; J trimming: 0 bases; junction bases outside the gene matches: 8. The CDR3 has 16 amino acids. To note about this clonotype: The target antigen is unknown.

The specimen was blood. This TCR came from a man between 18 and 29 years old in good health. This chain joins TRBV5-1 and TRBJ2-1, with 7 bases matching TRBD1. The chain's CDR3 is CASRINRGSSYNEQFF. CDR3 in DNA: TGCGCCAGCAGGATCAACAGGGGTTCCTCCTACAATGAGCAGTTCTTC.